This passage covers 13 T cell receptor beta chains from one sample sequenced in a study of spatial heterogeneity in lung cancer. One entry per CDR3 protein, called by TCRdb with MiXCR from the 5' RACE reads. This sample has fewer than 9,000 distinct CDR3 sequences, with less than 9% found just once. Time point: sample taken at primary tumor resection. Sequencing was performed on whole RNA extracted from tumor and nontumor lung tissue, or from frozen PBMC, and the material was left unsorted. This material consisted of PBMCs, taken at surgery. These receptors came from a female donor with early-stage non-small cell lung cancer.

The CDR3 loop is CASGFLDQETQYF. CDR3 bases: TGTGCTAGTGGTTTCCTGGATCAAGAGACCCAGTACTTC. The J gene is TRBJ2-5, the V gene TRBV12-5; no reliable D call. Trimming took off 3 bases at V and 2 bases at J, with 7 bases between the two ends. The CDR3 contains 13 residues. Germline V gene lookup returns CDR1 LGHNT and CDR2 FRNRAP. Drawing the rest from reference TRBV12-5 and TRBJ2-5, the complete variable domain is DARVTQTPRHKVTEMGQEVTMRCQPILGHNTVFWYRQTMMQGLELLAYFRNRAPLDDSGMPKDRFSAEMPDATLATLKIQPSEPRDSAVYFCASGFLDQETQYFGPGTRLLVL.

This clonotype is deemed medium-sized. J is TRBJ2-7 and V is TRBV7-6; TRBD1 is a possible D gene (6 bases). V was pared by 1 base and J by 6 bases, with 10 bases between. The CDR3 spans 13 residues. Germline V gives CDR1 SGHVS, CDR2 FNYEAQ. The CDR3 spells CASSLGQDSEQYF. For the CDR3, the DNA is TGTGCCAGCAGCTTAGGACAGGATTCCGAGCAGTACTTC.

The rearrangement links TRBV5-1 to TRBJ2-5, with D maybe TRBD1 (6 bases). The CDR3 covers 13 residues. Trimming stripped 3 bases from V and 4 bases from J, with 10 bases between. Per germline, CDR1 SGHRS and CDR2 YFSETQ. The CDR3 DNA is TGCGCCAGCAGCTCCGGACAGTCAGAGACCCAGTACTTC. Amino acid sequence: CASSSGQSETQYF.

The sample holds many counts of this clonotype. The V call is TRBV7-3, the J call TRBJ2-5; D is ambiguous. The CDR3 sequence is 16 residues long. Germline CDR1 is SGHTA and CDR2 is FQGTGA. V lost 5 bases to trimming and J lost 5 bases, with 21 bases between them. CDR3 sequence: CASSLSHGGVRETQYF. The CDR3 DNA reads as TGTGCCAGCAGCCTAAGCCACGGCGGCGTCCGGGAGACCCAGTACTTC.

This clonotype was seen ten or more times. The chain carries TRBV12-3 or TRBV12-4 and TRBJ1-1, with D possibly TRBD1 on 5 matching bases. V was pared by 7 bases and J by 9 bases, with 15 bases between. This CDR3 is 12 amino acids long. For the CDR3, the DNA is TGTGCCAGCACCCCGACAGAACGTCAAGCTTTCTTT. This translates into CASTPTERQAFF.

In this sample, this clonotype turned up many times. The rearrangement links TRBV7-9 to TRBJ1-2, with D perhaps TRBD1 (6 bases). Germline lookup yields CDR1 SEHNR and CDR2 FQNEAQ (reference sequence). V was pared by 5 bases and J by 6 bases, with 13 bases between. This CDR3 contains 13 residues. Here the CDR3 DNA reads TGTGCCAGCAGCCAAACAGGGATGGATGGCTACACCTTC. It translates to CASSQTGMDGYTF.

This clonotype was counted ten times or more. The chain uses TRBV7-8 and TRBJ1-4, with TRBD1 as a possible D gene (6 bases). The CDR3 runs to 18 residues. Germline V gene sequence: CDR1 SGHVS, CDR2 FQNEAQ. Trimming took 5 bases from V and 0 from J, leaving 19 bases between them. Here the CDR3 DNA reads TGTGCCAGCAGCGGAGGGGGGGCCACTCTAGCAACTAATGAAAAACTGTTTTTT. Protein: CASSGGGATLATNEKLFF.

This clonotype was observed many times. The rearrangement joins TRBV25-1 to TRBJ2-2, with 8 positions matching TRBD2. There are 15 residues in the CDR3. Germline trimming cut 6 bases from V and 7 bases from J; bases unmatched to any gene: 10. The germline gives CDR1 MGHDK, CDR2 SYGVNS. CDR3 loop: CASSPPGTRGGELFF. Written as DNA, the CDR3 is TGTGCCAGCAGCCCCCCCGGGACTAGAGGCGGGGAGCTGTTTTTT.

In this sample, this clonotype is medium-sized. This chain links TRBV15 with TRBJ2-3, with 9 bases that match TRBD1. Germline CDR1 reads LNHNV; CDR2 reads YYDKDF (reference sequence). The CDR3 covers 16 residues. V lost 0 bases and J lost 7; bases outside the gene matches: 8. CDR3 sequence (DNA): TGTGCCACCAGCAGAGACGAGACAGGGGGGATATATACGCAGTATTTT. Translation: CATSRDETGGIYTQYF.

This clonotype was observed at least ten times. The rearrangement uses TRBV2 and TRBJ2-3; D is perhaps TRBD2 (6 bases). The CDR3 length is 18 residues. Trimming pared 6 bases from V and 2 bases from J, leaving 24 bases between. CDR1 SNHLY and CDR2 FYNNEI come from the germline V gene. The CDR3 DNA reads as TGTGCCAGCAGGACCCCGAGGAGGGCGGGATCGTTCACAGATACGCAGTATTTT. Its translation is CASRTPRRAGSFTDTQYF.

This clonotype was counted many times. The CDR3 loop reads CASSQEEGIGNTIYF. The CDR3, as DNA: TGTGCCAGCAGCCAAGAAGAGGGTATCGGAAACACCATATATTTT. The rearrangement joins TRBV3-1 to TRBJ1-3; the D is unclear. Germline V gene sequence: CDR1 LGHDT, CDR2 YNNKEL (reference sequence). This CDR3 spans 15 amino acids. The ends were cut back, 0 bases at V and 4 bases at J, with 10 bases in the middle.

This clonotype was counted only a few times. V and J are TRBV5-1 and TRBJ1-4; D call uncertain. There are 13 residues in the CDR3. CDR1 is SGHRS, CDR2 YFSETQ, per germline. V was cut by 0 bases and J by 5 bases, with 5 bases left in between. For the CDR3, the DNA is TGCGCCAGCAGCTTGGCCACCAATGAAAAACTGTTTTTT. It encodes CASSLATNEKLFF.

This clonotype was observed many times. This sequence joins TRBV12-3 or TRBV12-4 and TRBJ2-5; D unclear. V was pared by 4 bases and J by 0 bases, with 9 bases between. The CDR3 covers 14 residues. The CDR3 reads CASSSTRYQETQYF. In nucleotides, the CDR3 is TGTGCCAGCAGTTCAACCCGATACCAAGAGACCCAGTACTTC.